This passage covers 4 T cell receptor beta chains from one sample sequenced in a study of blood T cells in healthy people across ages (dated by TCRdb to 2014 to 2015). Library preparation used 5' RACE. A second PCR of roughly 6 to 11 cycles was performed with a sample-barcoded 5' primer and a J-beta primer mix. The raw public reads went through TCRdb reprocessing: fastp at Q25, MiXCR clone calling, in-frame beta chains kept. Rows are unified per CDR3 protein, each entry keeping the most common DNA and genes. Within this sample are some 1,800,000 distinct CDR3 sequences, with about 39% of them counted one time only. Clones ranked in the top ten supply roughly 23% of the sample. The sample consisted of blood. The receptors originated from a human donor in good health.

This clonotype was observed a few times. CDR3 protein: CSVERTGGPTDTQYF. The CDR3 nucleotides read TGCAGCGTTGAACGGACAGGGGGCCCCACAGATACGCAGTATTTT. The chain is built from TRBV29-1 and TRBJ2-3; 11 bases fit TRBD1. Germline CDR1 is SQVTM and CDR2 is ANQGSEA. J gave up 2 bases and V 2 bases, and 3 bases lay outside the gene matches. The CDR3 contains 15 residues.

This clonotype came up a few times. The germline gene is not matched at one end of the junction; a read error may be the cause. The chain recombines TRBV5-1 with TRBJ2-4; maybe TRBD2 (7 bases). The end of the DNA is better explained by TRBJ2-7, so the J call may be wrong. The length of the CDR3 is 14 residues. CDR1 and CDR2 (germline): SGHRS, YFSETQ. The CDR3: CASSQRGARYEQYF. As DNA, the CDR3 is TGTGCCAGCAGTCAACGGGGGGCTAGGTACGAGCAGTACTTC.

There are many counts of this clonotype. V gene TRBV15 combines with J gene TRBJ2-6; D possibly corresponds to TRBD1 (6 bases). Trimming stripped 2 bases from V and 2 bases from J, with 13 bases between. This CDR3 comprises 17 residues. The germline V gene has CDR1 LNHNV and CDR2 YYDKDF (reference sequence). CDR3 bases: TGTGCCACCAGCAGACCTCCGACAGGTACTGGGGCCAACGTCCTGACTTTC. Its translation is CATSRPPTGTGANVLTF. Drawing the rest from reference TRBV15 and TRBJ2-6, the complete variable domain is DAMVIQNPRYQVTQFGKPVTLSCSQTLNHNVMYWYQQKSSQAPKLLFHYYDKDFNNEADTPDNFQSRRPNTSFCFLDIRSPGLGDTAMYLCATSRPPTGTGANVLTFGAGSRLTVL.

CDR3 sequence: CASSPGQPLYNEQFF. Here the CDR3 DNA reads TGCGCCAGCAGCCCGGGACAGCCTTTATACAATGAGCAGTTCTTC. The chain recombines TRBV5-1 with TRBJ2-1; TRBD1 agrees at 7 bases. V dropped 4 bases and J dropped 4; count of bases not matched to a gene: 8. The V gene's germline CDR1 is SGHRS and CDR2 YFSETQ. CDR3 length equals 15 residues. Using reference TRBV5-1 and TRBJ2-1 for the parts outside the CDR3, the full variable domain is KAGVTQTPRYLIKTRGQQVTLSCSPISGHRSVSWYQQTPGQGLQFLFEYFSETQRNKGNFPGRFSGRQFSNSRSEMNVSTLELGDSALYLCASSPGQPLYNEQFFGPGTRLTVL.